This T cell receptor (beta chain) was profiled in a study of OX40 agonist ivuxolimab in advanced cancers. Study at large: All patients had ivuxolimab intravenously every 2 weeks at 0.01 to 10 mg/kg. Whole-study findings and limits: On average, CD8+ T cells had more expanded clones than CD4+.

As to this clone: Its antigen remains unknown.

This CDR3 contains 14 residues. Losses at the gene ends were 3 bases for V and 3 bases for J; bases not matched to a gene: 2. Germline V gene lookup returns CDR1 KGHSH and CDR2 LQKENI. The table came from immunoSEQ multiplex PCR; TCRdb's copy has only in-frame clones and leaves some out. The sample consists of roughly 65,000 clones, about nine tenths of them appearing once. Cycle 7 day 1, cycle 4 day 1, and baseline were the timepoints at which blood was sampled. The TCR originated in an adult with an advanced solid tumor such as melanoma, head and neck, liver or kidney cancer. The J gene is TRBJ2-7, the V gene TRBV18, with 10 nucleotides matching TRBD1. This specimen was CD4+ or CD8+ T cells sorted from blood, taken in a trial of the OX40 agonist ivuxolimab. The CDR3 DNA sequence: TGTGCCAGCTCACCGGGGACAGGGGTCTACGAGCAGTACTTC. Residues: CASSPGTGVYEQYF.